This T cell receptor (beta chain) was captured by sequencing in a study of T cell clones after liver transplantation. This clone was detected once. Some clones are missing from TCRdb's copy, which holds only in-frame ones; the method was immunoSEQ multiplex PCR. The profile shows around 78,000 clones, roughly 83% of them singletons. Germline loops: CDR1 SGDLS, CDR2 YYNGEE. The germline V and J ends were trimmed by 4 bases and 8 bases, with 21 bases remaining between them. The CDR3 spans 15 residues. Sequences were derived from CD4+ T cells from blood, sampled at the 22-month timepoint. The chain recombines TRBV9 with TRBJ1-2; maybe TRBD1 (6 bases). The clonotype comes from a human patient who received a liver transplant. The graft donor may be the source of some T cells. The chain's CDR3 is CASSPPGRGAEGYTF. Here the CDR3 DNA reads TGTGCCAGCAGCCCCCCAGGGCGGGGGGCCGAAGGCTACACCTTC.